What follows is one T cell receptor (beta chain) and its context. This entry is derived from a study of blood T cell repertoires in COVID-19. Across the whole study: From T cells, B-cell-depleted T cells, or PBMCs came the material, which was cDNA or gDNA.

This table comes from immunoSEQ multiplex PCR, and its TCRdb copy is limited to in-frame clones, with some not included. Of about 130,000 clones listed, around 81% are singletons. The germline gives CDR1 MNHEY, CDR2 SMNVEV (reference sequence). The CDR3 totals 14 residues. V was clipped by 3 bases and J by 1 base, with 10 bases between them. The sample comprised peripheral blood. The chain recombines TRBV27 with TRBJ2-7; tentatively, D is TRBD2 (5 bases). The TCR sequence derives from an older woman with active or convalescent COVID-19. The CDR3 DNA sequence: TGTGCCAGCAGTTTCGCGGGCAGGTCCTACGAGCAGTACGTC. Encoded protein: CASSFAGRSYEQYV.